This is a list of T cell receptor beta chains from one sample in a study of cytomegalovirus exposure and HLA in healthy donors. Profiled with immunoSEQ multiplex PCR; TCRdb holds only in-frame clones, not every one. In the table there are more than 150,000 clones, over 70% of which are singletons. Sequencing input: PBMCs. The source of these receptors is a woman younger than 35 in good health and CMV-seronegative. Both conserved end residues are part of each CDR3. Each record gives: D gene, V gene, J gene, CDR3 DNA, CDR3 protein. The D gene is left open where the match is weak.

>TRBD1|TRBV27|TRBJ2-1
TGTGCCAGCAGTTTATCGACAGGGCTGGGACATGAGCAGTTCTTC
CASSLSTGLGHEQFF
>.|TRBV29-1|TRBJ1-1
TGCAGCGTTGACCCCAGGGGCCTGGGCACTGAAGCTTTCTTT
CSVDPRGLGTEAFF
>.|TRBV2|TRBJ2-4
TGTGCCAGCAGAGGTAGACAGCTAGCCAAAAACATTCAGTACTTC
CASRGRQLAKNIQYF
>.|TRBV7-9|TRBJ2-7
TGTGCCAGCAGCCCGAGGGGGGACAGCTCCTACGAGCAGTACTTC
CASSPRGDSSYEQYF
>TRBD1|TRBV30|TRBJ2-5
TGTGCCTGGAGTGTGAACAGGGGGGAGACCCAGTACTTC
CAWSVNRGETQYF
>.|TRBV5-1|TRBJ1-4
TGCGCCAGCAGCTTGAGACAGCCTAATGAAAAACTGTTTTTT
CASSLRQPNEKLFF
>.|TRBV19|TRBJ2-1
TGTGCCAGTAGTCTATGGTTAGCCAGGGCCTACAATGAGCAGTTCTTC
CASSLWLARAYNEQFF
>.|TRBV5-1|TRBJ2-7
TGCGCCAGCAGCTTGGTGTCAGGGAACTACGAGCAGTACTTC
CASSLVSGNYEQYF
>.|TRBV11-2|TRBJ1-4
TGTGCCAGCAGCTCAGAACTTCAGGGGAAGTTTAATGAAAAACTGTTTTTT
CASSSELQGKFNEKLFF
>.|TRBV19|TRBJ1-1
TGTGCCAGTAGTATAGCACTGAGCACTGAAGCTTTCTTT
CASSIALSTEAFF
>.|TRBV5-1|TRBJ2-2
TGCGCCAGCAGCTTGGTGGTGGGGAGGACCGGGGAGCTGTTTTTT
CASSLVVGRTGELFF
>TRBD1|TRBV7-2|TRBJ2-4
TGTGCCAGCAGCTTAATTCTCACAGGGGATCCCGGGTTAAACATTCAGTACTTC
CASSLILTGDPGLNIQYF
>TRBD1|TRBV6-6|TRBJ1-5
TGTGCCAGCAGAATACAGGGGGCCGGTCAGCCCCAGCATTTT
CASRIQGAGQPQHF
>TRBD1|TRBV6-5|TRBJ2-3
TGTGCCAGCAGTTACGCGGACAGGGGGCATGCAGATACGCAGTATTTT
CASSYADRGHADTQYF
>.|TRBV5-1|TRBJ2-5
TGCGCCAGCAGCCCTGGTCAGGGGGAGGACCAGTACTTC
CASSPGQGEDQYF
>.|TRBV30|TRBJ1-2
TGTGCCTGGAGTCCACAGGGTTTTGACTATGGCTACACCTTC
CAWSPQGFDYGYTF
>TRBD2|TRBV4-1|TRBJ2-5
TGCGCCAGCAGCCAAGTAGTGGTGGCGGGGGGAACTCAAGAGACCCAGTACTTC
CASSQVVVAGGTQETQYF
>TRBD1|TRBV7-9|TRBJ1-3
TGTGCCAGCAGCCCCTGGACAGGGGACTCTGGAAACACCATATATTTT
CASSPWTGDSGNTIYF
>TRBD1|TRBV5-4|TRBJ2-2
TGTGCCAGCAGCCGACAGGGGGCGCGAGACACCGGGGAGCTGTTTTTT
CASSRQGARDTGELFF
>TRBD1|TRBV6-1|TRBJ1-3
TGTGCCAGCGAGACAGGGACTGGAAACACCATATATTTT
CASETGTGNTIYF
>.|TRBV19|TRBJ2-7
TGTGCCACCGCTACTTCCTACGAGCAGTACTTC
CATATSYEQYF
>.|TRBV7-2|TRBJ1-5
TGTGCCAGCAGCTTAGTTCGAGATCAGCCCCAGCATTTT
CASSLVRDQPQHF
>TRBD1|TRBV29-1|TRBJ1-5
TGCAGCGTTGCGGGGACAGGCCACAATCAGCCCCAGCATTTT
CSVAGTGHNQPQHF
>TRBD1|TRBV6-1|TRBJ1-5
TGTGCCAGCAGTGCCCGGGACAGAAATCAGCCCCAGCATTTT
CASSARDRNQPQHF
>.|TRBV7-6|TRBJ1-1
TGTGCCAGCAGCCCGAACCCGACAGGCAGGGAAGCTTTCTTT
CASSPNPTGREAFF
>TRBD1|TRBV2|TRBJ2-7
TGTGCCAGCAGTGAGTTGGCGGGACAGGGCCCCTACGAGCAGTACTTC
CASSELAGQGPYEQYF
>.|TRBV28|TRBJ1-1
TGTGCCACCCTAGGCGGGTGGCTTATGAACACTGAAGCTTTCTTT
CATLGGWLMNTEAFF
>.|TRBV7-6|TRBJ1-1
TGTGCCAGCGGCAACAGGGTGGTAGGCACTGAAGCTTTCTTT
CASGNRVVGTEAFF
>TRBD1|TRBV5-1|TRBJ2-2
TGCGCCAGCAGCGGTGACAGGGTACAGAACACCGGGGAGCTGTTTTTT
CASSGDRVQNTGELFF
>.|TRBV2|TRBJ2-7
TGTGCCAGCAGTGAGGGCAGGCGGGGCTACGAGCAGTACTTC
CASSEGRRGYEQYF
>.|TRBV6-6|TRBJ2-7
TGTGCCGGATCGAAAACCGGGGCGCGCGGGGCCTACGAGCGGTACTTC
CAGSKTGARGAYERYF
>.|TRBV21-1|TRBJ2-2
TGTGCCAGCAGCAAAGATTCGCGGGGGACCACCGGGGAGCTGTTTTTT
CASSKDSRGTTGELFF